One sample yielded the 8 T cell receptor beta chains listed below, sequenced in a study of OX40 agonist ivuxolimab in advanced cancers. TCRdb keeps only in-frame clones here, not all; method: immunoSEQ multiplex PCR. The sample carries some 76,000 clones, 84% recorded once. Specimen: CD4+ or CD8+ T cells sorted from blood, collected in a trial of the OX40 agonist ivuxolimab. The receptors were gathered from an adult with an advanced solid tumor such as melanoma, head and neck, liver or kidney cancer.

The chain joins TRBV4-3 to TRBJ2-2; 8 nucleotides agree with TRBD1. Germline lookup yields CDR1 LGHNA and CDR2 YSLEER. Unmatched junction bases numbered 6, after V lost 3 bases and J lost 3 bases. The CDR3 has 16 amino acids. The CDR3 sequence is CASSHAGTGYTGELFF. The DNA of the CDR3 is TGCGCCAGCAGCCATGCCGGGACAGGTTACACCGGGGAGCTGTTTTTT.

The V and J genes are TRBV5-4 and TRBJ2-1, with TRBD1 identical over 10 bases. The ends lost 7 bases at V and 2 bases at J; junction bases unmatched: 6. CDR3 size: 15 residues. Germline values: CDR1 SGHNT, CDR2 YYREEE (reference sequence). CDR3 sequence reads: CASSLTGGAYNEQFF. The CDR3 DNA reads TGTGCCAGCTCCTTGACAGGGGGCGCCTACAATGAGCAGTTCTTC.

The chain recombines TRBV16 with TRBJ2-5; no clear D. Per germline, CDR1 KGHSY and CDR2 FQNENV. Trimming removed 0 bases from V and 4 bases from J, with 3 bases in between. The CDR3 contains 12 residues. Here the CDR3 DNA reads TGTGCCAGCAGCCAATCGTTAGAGACCCAGTACTTC. Translating gives CASSQSLETQYF.

The chain couples TRBV10-3 to TRBJ1-1, with D possibly matching TRBD1 (6 bases). CDR3 length: 14 residues. CDR1 is ENHRY, CDR2 SYGVKD, per germline. Trimming removed 6 bases at V and 0 bases at J, with 11 bases between. For the CDR3, the DNA is TGTGCCATCAGAAACAGGGTTTTGAACACTGAAGCTTTCTTT. This encodes CAIRNRVLNTEAFF.

The genes are TRBV27 and TRBJ1-6, with 8 bases aligning to TRBD1. V shed 3 bases and J 9 bases; nucleotides not matched to a gene: 7. The CDR3 runs to 15 residues. Germline V gene data show CDR1 as MNHEY and CDR2 as SMNVEV (reference sequence). CDR3 nucleotide sequence: TGTGCCAGCAGTTTTAAGGACAGGGAGTTTTCACCCCTCCACTTT. Translating it yields CASSFKDREFSPLHF.

The DNA of the CDR3 is TGTGCCAGCAGCTTTGGAGGCCAACTCTACAATGAGCAGTTCTTC. It is translated as CASSFGGQLYNEQFF. This chain joins TRBV5-5 and TRBJ2-1; a weak D match, TRBD2 (5 bases). This CDR3 is 15 amino acids long. Germline lookup yields CDR1 SGHKS and CDR2 YYEKEE (reference sequence). Trimming removed 2 bases from V and 3 bases from J, with 12 bases in between. Together with reference TRBV5-5 and TRBJ2-1, the CDR3 gives the full variable domain: DAGVTQSPTHLIKTRGQQVTLRCSPISGHKSVSWYQQVLGQGPQFIFQYYEKEERGRGNFPDRFSARQFPNYSSELNVNALLLGDSALYLCASSFGGQLYNEQFFGPGTRLTVL.

This clone was counted a few times. This chain connects TRBV9 to TRBJ2-5; 10 bases line up with TRBD2. Per germline, CDR1 SGDLS and CDR2 YYNGEE. The trim removed 4 bases at V and 5 bases at J, leaving 20 bases unmatched. The CDR3 length is 19 residues. The CDR3 DNA sequence: TGTGCCAGCAGCCCCGTGCCGGTGGCTAGCGGGGGCTCCGGGGAGACCCAGTACTTC. This codes for CASSPVPVASGGSGETQYF.

This chain connects TRBV9 to TRBJ2-2; 7 bases are shared with TRBD1. V was pared by 3 bases and J by 1 base, with 6 bases of the junction left unmatched. The germline V gene encodes CDR1 SGDLS and CDR2 YYNGEE. The CDR3 contains 16 residues. CDR3 loop: CASSAPRTGNTGELFF. The CDR3 DNA reads as TGTGCCAGCAGCGCGCCTCGGACAGGGAACACCGGGGAGCTGTTTTTT.